The present T cell receptor beta chain was sequenced within a study of OX40 agonist ivuxolimab in advanced cancers. Study findings and constraints: Certain nonresponders likewise exhibited a low normalized T-cell clonal expansion.

Profiled with immunoSEQ multiplex PCR; TCRdb holds only in-frame clones, not every one. The data contain about 77,000 clones, roughly 87% of them singletons. The CDR3 is 12 residues long. V was trimmed by 1 base and J by 4 bases, leaving 1 base between them. CDR1 is LGHNT and CDR2 is FRNRAP in the germline V gene. A note on this clone: Its antigen is as yet unknown.

The input for sequencing was CD4+ or CD8+ T cells sorted from blood, taken in a trial of the OX40 agonist ivuxolimab. This receptor was identified in an adult with an advanced solid tumor such as melanoma, head and neck, liver or kidney cancer. The chain carries TRBV12-5 and TRBJ1-4; no clear D. The DNA for the CDR3 is TGTGCTAGTGGTTTGGATAATGAAAAACTGTTTTTT. As protein: CASGLDNEKLFF.